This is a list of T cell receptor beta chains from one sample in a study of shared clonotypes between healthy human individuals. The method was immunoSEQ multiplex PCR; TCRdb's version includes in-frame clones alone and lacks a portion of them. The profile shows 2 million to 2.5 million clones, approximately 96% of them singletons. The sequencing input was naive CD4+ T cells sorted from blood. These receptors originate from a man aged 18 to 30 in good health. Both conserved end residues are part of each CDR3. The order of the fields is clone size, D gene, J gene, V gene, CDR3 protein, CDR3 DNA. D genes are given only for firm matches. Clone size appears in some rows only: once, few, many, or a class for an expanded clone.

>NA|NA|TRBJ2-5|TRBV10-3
CAISESGGPETQYF
TGTGCCATCAGTGAATCCGGGGGGCCAGAGACCCAGTACTTC
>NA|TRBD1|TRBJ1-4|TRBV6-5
CASSSPRDRVEKLFF
TGTGCCAGCAGTTCCCCCCGGGACAGGGTTGAAAAACTGTTTTTT
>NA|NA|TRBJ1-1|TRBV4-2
CASSQEQSEAFF
TGTGCCAGCAGCCAAGAACAGTCGGAAGCTTTCTTT
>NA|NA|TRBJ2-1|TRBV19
CASSIYGLQYNEQFF
TGTGCCAGTAGTATCTACGGACTACAATACAATGAGCAGTTCTTC
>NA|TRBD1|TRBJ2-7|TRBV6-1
CASSDPGQAYEQYF
TGTGCCAGCAGTGACCCAGGACAGGCCTACGAGCAGTACTTC
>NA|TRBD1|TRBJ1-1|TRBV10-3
CAISPGQGPGTEAFF
TGTGCCATCAGTCCGGGACAGGGCCCCGGCACTGAAGCTTTCTTT
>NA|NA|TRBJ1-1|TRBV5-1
CASSLDKALNTEAFF
TGCGCCAGCAGCTTAGACAAGGCTTTGAACACTGAAGCTTTCTTT
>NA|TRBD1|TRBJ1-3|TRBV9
CASSPDRDHF
TGTGCCAGCAGCCCCGACAGGGACCATTTT
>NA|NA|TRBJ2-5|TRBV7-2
CASSSRAGRETQYF
TGTGCCAGCAGCTCTCGAGCCGGGAGAGAGACCCAGTACTTC
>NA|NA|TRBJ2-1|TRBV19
CATLKRAVTNPEMPYNEQFF
TGTGCCACTCTAAAGCGTGCAGTGACTAACCCAGAGATGCCCTACAATGAGCAGTTCTTC
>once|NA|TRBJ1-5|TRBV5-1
CASSLGDVSNQPQHF
TGCGCCAGCAGCTTGGGGGACGTGAGCAATCAGCCCCAGCATTTT
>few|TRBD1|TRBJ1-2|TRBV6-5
CASTRAGGRYTF
TGTGCCAGCACCCGGGCAGGGGGCCGCTACACCTTC
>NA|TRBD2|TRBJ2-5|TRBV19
CASSSLTSGSQETQYF
TGTGCCAGTAGTTCACTGACTAGCGGTAGTCAAGAGACCCAGTACTTC
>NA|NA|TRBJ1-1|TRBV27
CASSLSRVRTEAFF
TGTGCCAGCAGTTTATCACGGGTCCGCACTGAAGCTTTCTTT
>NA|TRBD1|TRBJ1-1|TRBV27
CASSFSDRVINTEAFF
TGTGCCAGCAGTTTTTCCGACAGGGTTATTAACACTGAAGCTTTCTTT
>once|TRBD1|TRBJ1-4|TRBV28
CASRPGDRGFEKLFF
TGTGCCAGCAGACCAGGGGACAGGGGGTTTGAAAAACTGTTTTTT
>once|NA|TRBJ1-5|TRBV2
CASRDTGQISNQPQHF
TGTGCCAGCAGGGATACAGGACAGATATCCAATCAGCCCCAGCATTTT
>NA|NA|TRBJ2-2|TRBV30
CALRFRGNTGELFF
TGTGCCTTACGGTTCAGGGGGAACACCGGGGAGCTGTTTTTT
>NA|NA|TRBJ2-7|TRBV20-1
CSARAIYEQYF
TGCAGTGCTAGAGCAATATACGAGCAGTACTTC
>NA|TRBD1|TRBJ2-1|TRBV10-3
CAISESQGLGQFF
TGTGCCATCAGTGAGTCACAGGGGCTGGGGCAGTTCTTC
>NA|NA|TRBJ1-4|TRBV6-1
CASSERLAVKEKLFF
TGTGCCAGCAGTGAGCGCTTGGCAGTCAAAGAAAAACTGTTTTTT
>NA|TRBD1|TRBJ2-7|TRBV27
CASSFAWTGTYEQYF
TGTGCCAGCAGTTTTGCTTGGACAGGGACCTACGAGCAGTACTTC
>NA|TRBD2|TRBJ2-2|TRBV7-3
CASSPTLAGASGELFF
TGTGCCAGCAGCCCCACGCTAGCGGGGGCCTCCGGGGAGCTGTTTTTT
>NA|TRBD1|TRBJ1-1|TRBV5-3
CARSLGTDKNTEAFF
TGTGCCAGAAGCTTAGGGACAGACAAGAACACTGAAGCTTTCTTT
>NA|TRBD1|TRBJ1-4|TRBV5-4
CASSLAGGEKLFF
TGTGCCAGCAGCTTGGCAGGGGGGGAAAAACTGTTTTTT
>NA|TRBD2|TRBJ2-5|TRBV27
CASSWGLAGVETQYF
TGTGCCAGCAGTTGGGGACTAGCGGGCGTGGAGACCCAGTACTTC
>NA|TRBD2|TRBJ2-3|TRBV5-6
CASSLRAGRGTDTQYF
TGTGCCAGCAGCTTGAGGGCGGGGAGGGGCACAGATACGCAGTATTTT
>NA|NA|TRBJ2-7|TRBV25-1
CASSERGLSYEQYF
TGTGCCAGCAGTGAAAGGGGACTGAGCTACGAGCAGTACTTC
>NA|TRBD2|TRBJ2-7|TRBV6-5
CASSYSSGRKYEQYF
TGTGCCAGCAGTTACTCTAGCGGGAGAAAATACGAGCAGTACTTC
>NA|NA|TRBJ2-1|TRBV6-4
CASSDREGDEQFF
TGTGCCAGCAGTGACCGTGAGGGGGATGAGCAGTTCTTC
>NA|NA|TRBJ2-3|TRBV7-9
CASSLQGRDTQYF
TGTGCCAGCAGCCTTCAGGGGAGAGATACGCAGTATTTT
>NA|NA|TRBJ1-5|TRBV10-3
CAISDTGRRSGQPQHF
TGTGCCATCAGTGATACAGGAAGAAGAAGTGGGCAGCCCCAGCATTTT
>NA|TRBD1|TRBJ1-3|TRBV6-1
CASSSTGAPGNTIYF
TGTGCCAGCAGTTCCACAGGGGCACCTGGAAACACCATATATTTT
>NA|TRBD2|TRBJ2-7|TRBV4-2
CASSQVGRGVDEQYF
TGTGCCAGCAGCCAAGTGGGACGGGGGGTGGACGAGCAGTACTTC
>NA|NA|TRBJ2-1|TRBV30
CAWGEGLALGEQFF
TGTGCCTGGGGAGAGGGGCTAGCTCTCGGGGAGCAGTTCTTC
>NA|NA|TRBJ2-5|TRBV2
CASSEEVATVWQTQYF
TGTGCCAGCAGTGAAGAGGTAGCCACTGTTTGGCAGACCCAGTACTTC
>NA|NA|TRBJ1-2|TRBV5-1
CASNTGTAEGVSGYTF
TGCGCCAGCAATACCGGGACGGCGGAAGGGGTTTCGGGCTACACCTTC
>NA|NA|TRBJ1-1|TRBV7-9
CASSAQGQGNTEAFF
TGTGCCAGCAGCGCACAGGGCCAGGGGAACACTGAAGCTTTCTTT
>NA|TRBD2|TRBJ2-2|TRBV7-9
CASSFGTSGRTGELFF
TGTGCCAGCAGCTTCGGGACTAGCGGGAGAACTGGGGAGCTGTTTTTT
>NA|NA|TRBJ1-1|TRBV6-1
CASSEAWGNAFF
TGTGCCAGCAGTGAAGCTTGGGGAAATGCTTTCTTT
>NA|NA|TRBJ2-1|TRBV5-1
CASSLLGDYEQFF
TGCGCCAGCAGCTTGTTAGGGGACTATGAGCAGTTCTTC
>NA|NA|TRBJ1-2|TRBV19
CASSNPIGQNYGYTF
TGTGCCAGTAGTAACCCGATAGGACAGAACTATGGCTACACCTTC
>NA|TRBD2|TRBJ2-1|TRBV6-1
CASSPSAGGYNEQFF
TGTGCCAGCAGCCCCTCAGCGGGGGGGTACAATGAGCAGTTCTTC
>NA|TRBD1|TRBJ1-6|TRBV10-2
CASSEATGLNSPLHF
TGCGCCAGCAGTGAAGCGACAGGGCTGAATTCACCCCTCCACTTT
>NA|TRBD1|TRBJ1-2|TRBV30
CAWSVHTGTAGYTF
TGTGCCTGGAGTGTGCATACCGGGACAGCTGGCTACACCTTC
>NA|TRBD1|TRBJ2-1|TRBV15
CATSRGTGVGNEQFF
TGTGCCACCAGCAGAGGGACAGGGGTGGGGAATGAGCAGTTCTTC
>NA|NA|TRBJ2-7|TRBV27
CASGGGEQYF
TGTGCCAGTGGTGGGGGCGAGCAGTACTTC
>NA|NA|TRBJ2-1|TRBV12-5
CASGARAGFKNEQFF
TGTGCTAGTGGTGCCAGGGCAGGGTTTAAAAATGAGCAGTTCTTC
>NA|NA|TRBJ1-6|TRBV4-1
CASSLTTDSPLHF
TGCGCCAGCAGCCTTACAACGGATTCACCCCTCCACTTT
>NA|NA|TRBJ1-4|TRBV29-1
CSVEPRGAYEKLFF
TGCAGCGTTGAACCCAGAGGGGCATACGAAAAACTGTTTTTT
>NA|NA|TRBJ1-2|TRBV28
CASSKGLRGYTF
TGTGCCAGCAGTAAGGGCTTGCGTGGCTACACCTTC
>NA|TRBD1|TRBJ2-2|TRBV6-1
CASSEQSKGQIYTGELFF
TGTGCCAGCAGTGAACAATCGAAGGGACAGATTTACACCGGGGAGCTGTTTTTT
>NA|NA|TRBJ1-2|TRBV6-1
CASSKTGRVGGYTF
TGTGCCAGCTCAAAAACCGGACGGGTGGGAGGCTACACCTTC
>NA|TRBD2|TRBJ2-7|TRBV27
CASSPLPGTSGFSSYEQYF
TGTGCCAGCAGTCCCCTTCCCGGGACTAGCGGGTTTAGCTCCTACGAGCAGTACTTC
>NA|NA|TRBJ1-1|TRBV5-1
CASRFRADPNRNTEAFF
TGCGCCAGCAGGTTTCGGGCAGATCCAAACCGGAACACTGAAGCTTTCTTT
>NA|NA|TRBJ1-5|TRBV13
CASSMHGTSNQPQHF
TGTGCCAGCAGCATGCATGGGACCAGCAATCAGCCCCAGCATTTT
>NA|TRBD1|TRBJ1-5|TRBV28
CASSSGQGDSNQPQHF
TGTGCCAGCAGTTCGGGACAGGGAGATAGCAATCAGCCCCAGCATTTT
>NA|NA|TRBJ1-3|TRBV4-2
CASSQTGRSGNTIYF
TGTGCCAGCAGCCAAACAGGGCGCTCTGGAAACACCATATATTTT
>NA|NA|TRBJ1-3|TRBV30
CAWSVQPGSGNTIYF
TGTGCCTGGAGTGTACAGCCAGGCTCCGGAAACACCATATATTTT